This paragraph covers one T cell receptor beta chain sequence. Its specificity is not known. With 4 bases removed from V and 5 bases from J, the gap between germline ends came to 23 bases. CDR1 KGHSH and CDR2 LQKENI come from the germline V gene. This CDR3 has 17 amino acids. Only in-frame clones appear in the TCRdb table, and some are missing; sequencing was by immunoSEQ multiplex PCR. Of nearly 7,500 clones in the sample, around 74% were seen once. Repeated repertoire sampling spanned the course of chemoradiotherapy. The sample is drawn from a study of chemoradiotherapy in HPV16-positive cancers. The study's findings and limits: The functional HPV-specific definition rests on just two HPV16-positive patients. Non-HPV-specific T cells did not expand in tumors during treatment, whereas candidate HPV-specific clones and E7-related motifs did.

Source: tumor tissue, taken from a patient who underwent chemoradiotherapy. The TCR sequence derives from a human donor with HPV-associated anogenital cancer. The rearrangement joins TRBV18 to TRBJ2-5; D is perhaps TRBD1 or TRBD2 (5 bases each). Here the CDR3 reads CASSLLWELTGTETQYF. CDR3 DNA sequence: TGTGCCAGCTCACTTCTTTGGGAGCTCACGGGGACCGAGACCCAGTACTTC.